This T cell receptor beta chain appears in the sequencing data of a study of control samples from healthy donors and cancer patients (dated by TCRdb to 2019 to 2021). A note on this clone: Which antigen it targets is not known. There are no base qualities to consult, and no much larger clone falls within one base.

Reading from cysteine to phenylalanine, the CDR3 counts 15 amino acids. Of the read, only the CDR3 DNA is kept; its 45 bases are in frame from base 1. CDR1 and CDR2 (LGHNA, YNFKEQ) derive from the germline V gene. V is cut by 3 bases and J by 1 base, and the space between the germline ends is 10 bases. The library was obtained by the immunoSEQ multiplex PCR assay. In its TCRdb copy, this immuneACCESS table keeps in-frame sequences only and misses some clones. Where compared with another copy, unresolved V genes explain less than half of these, and the others have no known cause. The sample data list 150,000 to 160,000 clones, and about 93% of these were observed just once. Clones ranked in the top ten supply 2.4% of the sample.

The chain uses TRBV4-2 and TRBJ1-5; the D gene lacks a confident call. The sample consisted of blood. The sequence was obtained from a middle-aged man in good health. This receptor carries the CDR3 CASSQAQTSNQPQHF. In nucleotides, the sequence is TGTGCCAGCAGCCAGGCTCAGACGAGCAATCAGCCCCAGCATTTT.